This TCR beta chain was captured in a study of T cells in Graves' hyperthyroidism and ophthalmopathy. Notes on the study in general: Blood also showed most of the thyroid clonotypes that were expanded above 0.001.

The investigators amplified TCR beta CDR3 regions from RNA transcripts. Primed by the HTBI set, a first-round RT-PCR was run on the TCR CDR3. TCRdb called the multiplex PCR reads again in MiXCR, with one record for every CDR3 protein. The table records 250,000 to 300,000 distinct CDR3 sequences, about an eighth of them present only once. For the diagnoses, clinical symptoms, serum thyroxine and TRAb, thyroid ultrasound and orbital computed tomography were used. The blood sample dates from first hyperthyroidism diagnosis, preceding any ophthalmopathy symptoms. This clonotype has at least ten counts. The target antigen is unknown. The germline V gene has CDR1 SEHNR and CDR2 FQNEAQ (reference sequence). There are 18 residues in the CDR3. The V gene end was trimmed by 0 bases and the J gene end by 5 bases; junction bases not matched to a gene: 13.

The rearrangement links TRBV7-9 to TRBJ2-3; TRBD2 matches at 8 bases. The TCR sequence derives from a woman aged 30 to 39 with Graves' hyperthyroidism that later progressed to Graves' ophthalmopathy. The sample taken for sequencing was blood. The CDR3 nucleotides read TGTGCCAGCAGCTTAGCGCGGGCGGGAGGTCCTGGGGAAGATACGCAGTATTTT. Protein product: CASSLARAGGPGEDTQYF.